This T cell receptor beta chain appears in the sequencing data of a study of OX40 agonist ivuxolimab in advanced cancers. A note on the overall study: Ivuxolimab was an agonistic, fully human IgG2 monoclonal antibody directed against OX40 (CD134), a costimulatory receptor. Intravenous ivuxolimab was administered to patients every 2 weeks at six dose levels: 0.01, 0.1, 0.3, 1.5, 3 and 10 mg/kg. Of the approximately 50 dose-escalation patients, hepatocellular carcinoma was present in about 19, melanoma in some 15, renal cell carcinoma in 9 and head and neck cancer in 9. In the dose-escalation cohort, 82.7% of patients were male, and the mean age was approximately 60 years, with a range of about 23 to 80. Patients were allowed to have had prior anti-PD-1, anti-PD-L1 or anti-CTLA-4 therapy, and 40% of the dose-escalation patients had been treated with checkpoint inhibitors. Partial responses occurred in three dose-escalation patients, of whom one had hepatocellular carcinoma and two had cutaneous melanoma. Peripheral TCRbeta sequencing was intended to test whether TCR sequence diversity was altered and clonal T-cell expansion was caused by ivuxolimab. The paper describes the monotherapy dose-escalation part (N = 52 patients) of the phase I trial of ivuxolimab. Paper-wide results and their limitations: Low levels of normalized T-cell clonal expansion were also seen in some patients who did not respond. In the 0.1-3.0 mg/kg groups, partial responders had among the lowest normalized peripheral clonal expansion, particularly in CD8+ T cells. After ivuxolimab, expanded clones were on average more numerous among CD8+ T cells than among CD4+ T cells. At doses of 0.1 to 3.0 mg/kg, clonal expansion of both CD4+ and CD8+ T cells in blood was seen between baseline and week 6. Which antigens the clonally expanded peripheral T cells were specific for was not determined.

Patients with autoimmune disease history or receiving systemic immunosuppression were excluded from the trial. Peripheral blood for TCR sequencing was drawn from every dose cohort at baseline, at cycle 4 day 1 and at cycle 7 day 1. The samples were taken from a phase I, first-in-human, multicenter, open-label dose-escalation trial of ivuxolimab. Adults with locally advanced or metastatic melanoma, renal cell, hepatocellular, or head and neck squamous cell carcinoma were enrolled in the trial. Before TCR sequencing, CD4+ T cells and CD8+ T cells from peripheral blood were sorted into separate populations. To sequence the TCRbeta CDR3 region, genomic DNA was isolated from the sorted cells. The immunoSEQ Assay was used for sequencing of TCRbeta CDR3 regions. Imported from immuneACCESS, the table was reduced by TCRdb to in-frame sequences with V and J called. These copies leave out some clones; in studies compared against another copy, an unresolved V gene accounts for under half, and the cause of the remainder is not known. Here the sample has approximately 49,000 clones; 85% occur a single time. The biggest ten clones account for over 20% of the sample.

Concerning this clone: Its antigen remains undetermined. Base quality data are lacking; no much larger clone is found one base away.

Between the V and J ends, shortened by 5 bases and 5 bases respectively, the junction contains 19 bases. The germline V gene yields SGHVS for CDR1 and FQNEAQ for CDR2. The CDR3 goes from the cysteine to the phenylalanine over 16 residues. Here the CDR3 DNA is all that survives: 48 bases in frame from base 1. The sequence was obtained from an adult with an advanced solid tumor such as melanoma, head and neck, liver or kidney cancer. The sequence is built from TRBV7-8 and TRBJ1-5, and the D gene may be TRBD1, 6 bases matching. The sample consisted of CD4+ or CD8+ T cells sorted from blood, taken in a trial of the OX40 agonist ivuxolimab. The DNA reads TGTGCCAGCAGCCTTGAACAGGGACGGTTCGATCAGCCCCAGCATTTT. Its amino acids are CASSLEQGRFDQPQHF.